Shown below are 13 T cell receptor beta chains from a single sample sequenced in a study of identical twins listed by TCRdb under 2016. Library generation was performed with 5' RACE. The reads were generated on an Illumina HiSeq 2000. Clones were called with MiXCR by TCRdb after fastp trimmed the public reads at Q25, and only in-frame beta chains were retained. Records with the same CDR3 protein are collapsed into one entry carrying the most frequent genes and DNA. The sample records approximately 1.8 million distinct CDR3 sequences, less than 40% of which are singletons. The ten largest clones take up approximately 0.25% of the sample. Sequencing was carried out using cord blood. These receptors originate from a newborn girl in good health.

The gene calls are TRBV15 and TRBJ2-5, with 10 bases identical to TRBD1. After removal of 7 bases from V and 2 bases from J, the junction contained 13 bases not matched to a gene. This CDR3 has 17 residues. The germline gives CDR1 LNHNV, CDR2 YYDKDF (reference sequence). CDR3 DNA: TGTGCCACCAACAGCATTTCCGGGACAGGGGAGCAAGAGACCCAGTACTTC. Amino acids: CATNSISGTGEQETQYF.

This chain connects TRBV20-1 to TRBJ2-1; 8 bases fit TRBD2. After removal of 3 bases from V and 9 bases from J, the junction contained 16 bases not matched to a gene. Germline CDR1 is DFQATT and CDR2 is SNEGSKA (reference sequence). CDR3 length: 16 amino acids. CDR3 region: CSARNLRGGTTGEQFF. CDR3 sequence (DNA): TGCAGTGCTAGGAATCTCCGGGGGGGGACTACGGGTGAGCAGTTCTTC.

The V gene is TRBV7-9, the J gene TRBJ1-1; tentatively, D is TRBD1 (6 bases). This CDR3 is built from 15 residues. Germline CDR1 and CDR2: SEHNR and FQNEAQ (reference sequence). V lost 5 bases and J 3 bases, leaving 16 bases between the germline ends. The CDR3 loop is CASSHLQGRDTEAFF. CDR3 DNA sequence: TGTGCCAGCAGCCACCTACAGGGCCGGGACACTGAAGCTTTCTTT.

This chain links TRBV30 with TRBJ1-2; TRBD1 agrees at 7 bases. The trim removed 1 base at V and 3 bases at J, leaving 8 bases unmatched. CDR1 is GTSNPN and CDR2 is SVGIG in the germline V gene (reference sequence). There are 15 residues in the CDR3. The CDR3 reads CAWSGRGQSYYGYTF. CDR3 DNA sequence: TGTGCCTGGAGTGGGAGGGGACAGTCCTACTATGGCTACACCTTC.

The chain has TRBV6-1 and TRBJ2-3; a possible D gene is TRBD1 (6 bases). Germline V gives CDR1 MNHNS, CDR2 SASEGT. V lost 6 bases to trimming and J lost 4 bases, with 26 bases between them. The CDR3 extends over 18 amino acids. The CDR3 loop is CASSSTIPTGGPPDTQYF. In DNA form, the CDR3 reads TGTGCCAGCAGCTCTACGATACCGACAGGAGGTCCCCCAGATACGCAGTATTTT.

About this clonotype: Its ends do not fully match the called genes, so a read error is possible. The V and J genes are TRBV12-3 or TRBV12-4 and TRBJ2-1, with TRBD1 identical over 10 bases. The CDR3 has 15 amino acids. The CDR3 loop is CAGSQDRGTYNEQFF. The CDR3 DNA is TGTGCCGGCAGTCAGGACAGGGGGACCTACAATGAGCAGTTCTTC.

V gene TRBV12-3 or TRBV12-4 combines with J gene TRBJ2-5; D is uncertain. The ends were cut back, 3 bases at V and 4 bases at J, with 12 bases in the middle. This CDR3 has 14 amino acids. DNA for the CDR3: TGTGCCAGCAGTTTTTCGGACCGCCCAGAGACCCAGTACTTC. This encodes CASSFSDRPETQYF.

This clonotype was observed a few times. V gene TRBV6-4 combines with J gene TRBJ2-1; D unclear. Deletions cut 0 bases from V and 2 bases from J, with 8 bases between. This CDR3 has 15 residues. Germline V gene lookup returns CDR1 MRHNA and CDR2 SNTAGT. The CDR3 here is CASSDSSFPYNEQFF. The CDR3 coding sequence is TGTGCCAGCAGTGACTCGAGTTTCCCCTACAATGAGCAGTTCTTC.

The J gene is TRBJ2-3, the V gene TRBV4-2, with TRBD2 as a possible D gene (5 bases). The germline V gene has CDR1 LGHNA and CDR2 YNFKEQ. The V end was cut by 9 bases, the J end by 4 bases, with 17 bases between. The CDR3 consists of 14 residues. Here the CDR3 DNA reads TGTGCCAGTAGGAGCGGCGCACGCCCAGATACGCAGTATTTT. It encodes CASRSGARPDTQYF.

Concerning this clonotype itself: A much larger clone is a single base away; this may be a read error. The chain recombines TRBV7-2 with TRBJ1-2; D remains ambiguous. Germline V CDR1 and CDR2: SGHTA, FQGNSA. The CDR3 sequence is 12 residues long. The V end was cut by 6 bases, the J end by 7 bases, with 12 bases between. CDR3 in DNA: TGTGCCAGCAGTCCTAGTAGGCGTGGCTACACCTTC. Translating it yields CASSPSRRGYTF.

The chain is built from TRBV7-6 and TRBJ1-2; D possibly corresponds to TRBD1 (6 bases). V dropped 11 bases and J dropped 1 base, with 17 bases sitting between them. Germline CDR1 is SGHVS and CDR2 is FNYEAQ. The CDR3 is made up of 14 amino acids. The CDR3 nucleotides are TGTGCCTCTGCGGGGGGGCCTGTTAACTATGGCTACACCTTC. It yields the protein CASAGGPVNYGYTF. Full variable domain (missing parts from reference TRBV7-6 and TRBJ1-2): GAGVSQSPRYKVTKRGQDVALRCDPISGHVSLYWYRQALGQGPEFLTYFNYEAQQDKSGLPNDRFSAERPEGSISTLTIQRTEQRDSAMYRCASAGGPVNYGYTFGSGTRLTVV.

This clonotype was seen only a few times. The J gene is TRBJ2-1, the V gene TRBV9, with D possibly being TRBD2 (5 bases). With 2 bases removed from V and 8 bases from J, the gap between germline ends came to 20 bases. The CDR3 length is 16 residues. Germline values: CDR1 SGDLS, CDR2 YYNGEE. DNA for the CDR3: TGTGCCAGCAGCGTCCTCCCCCGAGGGTCGAGCGATGAGCAGTTCTTC. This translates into CASSVLPRGSSDEQFF.

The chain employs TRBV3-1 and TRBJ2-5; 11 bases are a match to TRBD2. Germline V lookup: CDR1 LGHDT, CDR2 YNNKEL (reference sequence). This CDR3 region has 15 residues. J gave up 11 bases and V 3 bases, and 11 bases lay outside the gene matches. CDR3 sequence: CASSQRLAGRDEQYF. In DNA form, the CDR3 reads TGTGCCAGCAGCCAGAGACTAGCGGGGAGGGATGAGCAGTACTTC.